This paragraph reports one T cell receptor (beta chain). Its target is unknown. The authors used template switching to add a universal primer site and gave cDNA unique molecular identifiers. TCRdb redid the calling of the 5' RACE reads with MiXCR, one entry per CDR3 protein. This table has some 790,000 distinct CDR3 sequences, about 20% appearing once. This sample was taken from a study of identical twins. Study-wide results and caveats: The authors noted that invariant MAIT and iNKT cells could partly confound zero-insertion analyses.

Germline-derived CDR1 and CDR2 are SQVTM and ANQGSEA. CDR3 length: 12 residues. Trimming cost V 7 bases and J 6 bases, with 12 bases left between them. These data also featured in a second study, about T cells expressing NK-cell markers. That source adds: Within the sequenced cohort of eight donors, seven exhibited HCMV seropositivity and one was seronegative.

The sequenced material came from PBMCs. This clonotype originated in a woman under 30 in good health. The V call is TRBV29-1, the J call TRBJ2-2; the D is unclear. CDR3 in amino acids: CSAPVPSGELFF. The DNA for the CDR3 is TGCAGCGCTCCGGTTCCATCCGGGGAGCTGTTTTTT.